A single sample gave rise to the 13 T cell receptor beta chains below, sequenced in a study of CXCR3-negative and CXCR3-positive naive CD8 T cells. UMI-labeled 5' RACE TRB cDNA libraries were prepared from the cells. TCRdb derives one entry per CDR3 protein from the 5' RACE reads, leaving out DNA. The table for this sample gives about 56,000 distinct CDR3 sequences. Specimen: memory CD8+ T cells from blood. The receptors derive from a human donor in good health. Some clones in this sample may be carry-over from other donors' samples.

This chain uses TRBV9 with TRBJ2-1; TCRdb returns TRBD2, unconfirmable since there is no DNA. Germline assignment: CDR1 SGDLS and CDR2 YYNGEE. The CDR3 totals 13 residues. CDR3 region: CALAGVGYNEQFF.

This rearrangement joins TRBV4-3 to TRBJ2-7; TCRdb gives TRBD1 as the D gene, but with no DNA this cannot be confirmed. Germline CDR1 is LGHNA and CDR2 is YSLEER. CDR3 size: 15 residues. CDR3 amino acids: CASSQDRDGSYEQYF.

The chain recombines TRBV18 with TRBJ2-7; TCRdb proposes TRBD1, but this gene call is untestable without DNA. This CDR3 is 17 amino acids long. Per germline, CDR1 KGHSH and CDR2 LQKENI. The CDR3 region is CASSPFGGEGPTYEQYF. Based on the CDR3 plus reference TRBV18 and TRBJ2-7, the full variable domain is NAGVMQNPRHLVRRRGQEARLRCSPMKGHSHVYWYRQLPEEGLKFMVYLQKENIIDESGMPKERFSAEFPKEGPSILRIQQVVRGDSAAYFCASSPFGGEGPTYEQYFGPGTRLTVT.

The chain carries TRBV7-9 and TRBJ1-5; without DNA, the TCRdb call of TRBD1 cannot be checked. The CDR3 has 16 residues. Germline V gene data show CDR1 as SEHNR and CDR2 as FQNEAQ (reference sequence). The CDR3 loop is CASSLVTGRENQPQHF.

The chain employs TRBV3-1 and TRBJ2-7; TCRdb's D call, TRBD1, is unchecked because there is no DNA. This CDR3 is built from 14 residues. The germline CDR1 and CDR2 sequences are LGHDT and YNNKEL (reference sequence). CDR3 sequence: CASSAGTGNYEQYF.

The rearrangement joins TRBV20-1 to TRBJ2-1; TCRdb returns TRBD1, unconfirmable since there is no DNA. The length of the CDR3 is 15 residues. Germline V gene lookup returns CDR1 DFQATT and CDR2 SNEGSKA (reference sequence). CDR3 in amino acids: CSAGTGLSSYNEQFF.

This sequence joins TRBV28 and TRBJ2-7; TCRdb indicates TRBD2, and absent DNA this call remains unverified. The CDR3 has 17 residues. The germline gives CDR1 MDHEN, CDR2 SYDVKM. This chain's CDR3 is CASSLERGEFFLNEQYF.

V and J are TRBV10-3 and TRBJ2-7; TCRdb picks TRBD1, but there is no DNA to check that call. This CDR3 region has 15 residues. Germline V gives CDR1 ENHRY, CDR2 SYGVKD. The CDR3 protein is CAISETGTGGIEQYF.

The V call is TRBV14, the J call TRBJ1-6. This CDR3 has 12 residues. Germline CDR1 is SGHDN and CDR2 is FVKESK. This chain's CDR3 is CASSHPNSPLHF.

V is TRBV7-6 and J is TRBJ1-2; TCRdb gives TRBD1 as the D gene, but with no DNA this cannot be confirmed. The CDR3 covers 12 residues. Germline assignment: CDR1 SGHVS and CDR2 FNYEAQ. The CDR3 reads CASSLGAYGYTF.

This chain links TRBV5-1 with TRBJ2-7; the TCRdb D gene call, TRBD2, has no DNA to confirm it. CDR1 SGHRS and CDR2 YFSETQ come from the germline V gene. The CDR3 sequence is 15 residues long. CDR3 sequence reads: CASSWLAGERYEQYF.

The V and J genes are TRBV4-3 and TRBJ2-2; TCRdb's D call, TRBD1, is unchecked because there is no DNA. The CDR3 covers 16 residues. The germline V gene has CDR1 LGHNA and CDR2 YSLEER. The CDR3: CASSPSTAGFAGELFF.

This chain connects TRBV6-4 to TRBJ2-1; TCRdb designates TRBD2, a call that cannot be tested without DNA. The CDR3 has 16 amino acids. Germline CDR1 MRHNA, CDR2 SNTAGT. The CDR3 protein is CASSDEPGVGYNEQFF.